A single sample gave rise to the 28 T cell receptor beta chains below, sequenced in a study of cytomegalovirus exposure and HLA in healthy donors. The PCR ran on 60 Vbeta and 13 Jbeta primers. Produced via immunoSEQ multiplex PCR; TCRdb's table is partial and in-frame only. The data contain 77,000 or so clones, roughly 76% of them singletons. The material sequenced was PBMCs. These receptors were collected from a woman aged 40 to 50 in good health and CMV-seronegative.

This clone was detected a few times. The chain carries TRBV30 and TRBJ2-7, with a weak D call TRBD2 (5 bases). The length of the CDR3 is 16 residues. Germline V gene data show CDR1 as GTSNPN and CDR2 as SVGIG (reference sequence). Trimming took 2 bases from V and 5 from J, leaving 22 bases between them. The CDR3 bases are TGTGCCTGGAGTAACCCCTTTAAGGGAGAAGAGGACGAGCAGTACTTC. Translated: CAWSNPFKGEEDEQYF.

This clone was observed a handful of times. This sequence joins TRBV2 and TRBJ2-1, with a possible D match to TRBD2 (6 bases). The CDR3 has 19 amino acids. In germline, CDR1 is SNHLY, CDR2 FYNNEI. V lost 1 base to trimming and J lost 0 bases, with 19 bases between them. The CDR3 region is CASSEEGTRHLFSYNEQFF. The DNA of the CDR3 is TGTGCCAGCAGTGAAGAGGGGACTCGCCACTTGTTCTCCTACAATGAGCAGTTCTTC.

This clone was recorded only once. The chain couples TRBV29-1 to TRBJ2-1, with D possibly matching TRBD2 (6 bases). V lost 6 bases and J 0 bases, leaving 15 bases between the germline ends. CDR3 size: 15 residues. Germline values: CDR1 SQVTM, CDR2 ANQGSEA. The CDR3 DNA reads as TGCAGCGTGGCTGATCGGGGGAGCTCCTACAATGAGCAGTTCTTC. It specifies CSVADRGSSYNEQFF.

CDR3 nucleotide sequence: TGTGCCAGCAGCATTAGCGGTCGGCTCCAAGAGACCCAGTACTTC. Encoded protein: CASSISGRLQETQYF. This chain connects TRBV7-2 to TRBJ2-5; perhaps TRBD2 as D (6 bases). V was pared by 5 bases and J by 1 base, with 14 bases between. The CDR3 extends over 15 amino acids. In germline, CDR1 is SGHTA, CDR2 FQGNSA.

The chain has TRBV11-2 and TRBJ1-1; D possibly corresponds to TRBD1 (6 bases). This CDR3 has 16 residues. Germline assignment: CDR1 SGHAT and CDR2 FQNNGV. Between the trimmed V and J ends, which lost 4 bases and 1 base, there was a span of 16 bases. CDR3 sequence: CASSSMSKDRNTEAFF. The CDR3 coding sequence is TGTGCCAGCAGCTCAATGAGCAAGGACAGGAACACTGAAGCTTTCTTT.

The rearrangement joins TRBV6-1 to TRBJ1-5, with a weak D call TRBD1 (5 bases). The germline V gene encodes CDR1 MNHNS and CDR2 SASEGT. The CDR3 sequence is 15 residues long. V lost 6 bases, J lost 0 bases, and 12 bases lay in between. The CDR3 is CASRAGGDSNQPQHF. The CDR3 DNA is TGTGCCAGCAGGGCGGGAGGGGATAGCAATCAGCCCCAGCATTTT.

This chain joins TRBV10-3 and TRBJ2-7, with 10 nucleotides matching TRBD2. V shed 1 base and J 0 bases; nucleotides not matched to a gene: 3. Germline CDR1 ENHRY, CDR2 SYGVKD. The CDR3 totals 16 residues. The CDR3 loop is CAISELAGGVSYEQYF. DNA of the CDR3: TGTGCCATCAGTGAGTTAGCGGGGGGCGTCTCCTACGAGCAGTACTTC.

This chain connects TRBV7-2 to TRBJ2-7, with TRBD1 matching 8 bases. The CDR3 sequence is 14 residues long. V dropped 5 bases and J dropped 5; count of bases not matched to a gene: 8. Per germline, CDR1 SGHTA and CDR2 FQGNSA. The CDR3 loop is CASSIRTGFDEQYF. DNA of the CDR3: TGTGCCAGCAGCATCCGGACAGGGTTTGACGAGCAGTACTTC.

The rearrangement joins TRBV7-3 to TRBJ2-5; D may be TRBD2 (5 bases). Germline CDR1 is SGHTA and CDR2 is FQGTGA. Trimming left V 3 bases short and J 5 bases short, with 13 bases between. The CDR3 length is 14 residues. The CDR3 protein is CASSFSGSGETQYF. In nucleotides, the CDR3 is TGTGCCAGCAGCTTCTCGGGGTCGGGGGAGACCCAGTACTTC.

This clone was seen a handful of times. V usage is TRBV25-1 and J usage is TRBJ1-3; maybe TRBD1 (5 bases). Germline CDR1 and CDR2: MGHDK and SYGVNS. The CDR3 is 15 residues long. V dropped 8 bases and J dropped 0 bases, with 14 bases sitting between them. CDR3 nucleotides: TGTGCCAGCGCAGGGTTTGCAAGCTCTGGAAACACCATATATTTT. Its protein product is CASAGFASSGNTIYF.

The chain is built from TRBV4-1 and TRBJ2-7; TRBD2 might be the D (5 bases). CDR1 and CDR2 (germline): MGHRA, YSYEKL. The CDR3 covers 14 residues. The V end was cut by 5 bases, the J end by 2 bases, with 13 bases between. For the CDR3, the DNA is TGCGCCAGCAGCAAGAGGACTTTCGCCTACGAGCAGTACTTC. Its translation is CASSKRTFAYEQYF.

The rearrangement links TRBV30 to TRBJ2-7; TRBD1 matches at 11 bases. In germline, CDR1 is GTSNPN, CDR2 SVGIG (reference sequence). After removal of 4 bases from V and 6 bases from J, the junction contained 8 bases not matched to a gene. The CDR3 is 14 amino acids. In nucleotides, the CDR3 is TGTGCCTGGACCCTAAGGGGACAGGGGGGCGAGCAGTACTTC. It encodes CAWTLRGQGGEQYF.

The chain has TRBV30 and TRBJ2-5; D is possibly TRBD1 (5 bases). CDR1 GTSNPN and CDR2 SVGIG come from the germline V gene (reference sequence). The CDR3 is 15 amino acids. Trimming shortened V by 1 base and J by 2 bases, and 14 bases separated the two germline ends. CDR3 coding DNA: TGTGCCTGGAGTGCCCTGGACAACTCTCAAGAGACCCAGTACTTC. It encodes CAWSALDNSQETQYF.

The rearrangement links TRBV28 to TRBJ2-7; 10 nucleotides match TRBD2. With 6 bases clipped from V and 13 bases from J, the junction kept 9 bases outside the gene matches. Germline CDR1 and CDR2: MDHEN and SYDVKM. This CDR3 spans 12 amino acids. The CDR3 region is CASSLGTSEGYF. CDR3 bases: TGTGCCAGCAGCCTTGGGACTAGCGAAGGATACTTC.

V is TRBV7-2 and J is TRBJ2-3; 9 nucleotides align to TRBD2. V lost 3 bases, J lost 5 bases, and 3 bases stayed unmatched. The length of the CDR3 is 14 residues. CDR1 SGHTA and CDR2 FQGNSA come from the germline V gene. For the CDR3, the DNA is TGTGCCAGCAGCTTTAGCGGGAGTCAAGATACGCAGTATTTT. It yields the protein CASSFSGSQDTQYF.

The chain recombines TRBV7-6 with TRBJ2-5; a possible D gene is TRBD2 (5 bases). The CDR3 length is 13 residues. The ends were cut back, 2 bases at V and 5 bases at J, with 9 bases in the middle. Germline V gene lookup returns CDR1 SGHVS and CDR2 FNYEAQ. CDR3 DNA sequence: TGTGCCAGCAGCTTAAGGAGGCAGGAGACCCAGTACTTC. Translating gives CASSLRRQETQYF. Using reference TRBV7-6 and TRBJ2-5 for the parts outside the CDR3, the full variable domain is GAGVSQSPRYKVTKRGQDVALRCDPISGHVSLYWYRQALGQGPEFLTYFNYEAQQDKSGLPNDRFSAERPEGSISTLTIQRTEQRDSAMYRCASSLRRQETQYFGPGTRLLVL.

This chain links TRBV6-5 with TRBJ2-7; 7 bases are a match to TRBD1. This CDR3 region has 14 residues. V lost 2 bases and J lost 1; bases outside the gene matches: 2. The germline gives CDR1 MNHEY, CDR2 SVGAGI. The CDR3 nucleotides read TGTGCCAGCAGTTACCGGACAGGATCCTACGAGCAGTACTTC. This sequence encodes CASSYRTGSYEQYF.

This chain joins TRBV2 and TRBJ1-4; D possibly corresponds to TRBD1 (6 bases). Germline CDR1 SNHLY, CDR2 FYNNEI. Trimming shortened V by 1 base and J by 8 bases, and 11 bases separated the two germline ends. The CDR3 totals 14 residues. As DNA, the CDR3 is TGTGCCAGCAGTGAAGTGCAGCAGGGGGAAAAACTGTTTTTT. Its translation: CASSEVQQGEKLFF.

This clone was counted a single time. The gene calls are TRBV11-3 and TRBJ2-7; TRBD1 agrees at 7 bases. After removal of 5 bases from V and 5 bases from J, the junction contained 3 bases not matched to a gene. CDR1 and CDR2 (germline): SGHNT, YENEEA. This CDR3 is built from 12 residues. CDR3 in DNA: TGTGCCAGCAGCGAGACAGGGAACGAGCAGTACTTC. Protein product: CASSETGNEQYF.

The gene calls are TRBV2 and TRBJ2-3, with 8 bases lining up with TRBD2. This CDR3 is 15 amino acids long. Germline CDR1 SNHLY, CDR2 FYNNEI. Losses at the gene ends were 6 bases for V and 5 bases for J; bases not matched to a gene: 10. CDR3 in DNA: TGTGCCAGCAGACCCCTAGGACTAGCCGGAGATACGCAGTATTTT. Protein sequence: CASRPLGLAGDTQYF. Full variable domain (remainder filled in from reference TRBV2 and TRBJ2-3): EPEVTQTPSHQVTQMGQEVILRCVPISNHLYFYWYRQILGQKVEFLVSFYNNEISEKSEIFDDQFSVERPDGSNFTLKIRSTKLEDSAMYFCASRPLGLAGDTQYFGPGTRLTVL.

The chain recombines TRBV7-9 with TRBJ2-7; 7 nucleotides match TRBD2. V gave up 4 bases and J gave up 3 bases; unmatched junction bases: 9. CDR3 length: 15 residues. The germline V gene encodes CDR1 SEHNR and CDR2 FQNEAQ (reference sequence). CDR3 DNA: TGTGCCAGCAGCTCATTGGGGGGGGTACGCTACGAGCAGTACTTC. Protein: CASSSLGGVRYEQYF. Full variable domain (missing parts from reference TRBV7-9 and TRBJ2-7): DTGVSQNPRHKITKRGQNVTFRCDPISEHNRLYWYRQTLGQGPEFLTYFQNEAQLEKSRLLSDRFSAERPKGSFSTLEIQRTEQGDSAMYLCASSSLGGVRYEQYFGPGTRLTVT.

The chain joins TRBV5-1 to TRBJ2-1, with 7 bases fitting TRBD1. The CDR3 extends over 14 amino acids. V lost 2 bases, J lost 8 bases, and 7 bases stayed unmatched. The germline gives CDR1 SGHRS, CDR2 YFSETQ. CDR3 residues: CASSLIGGADEQFF. The CDR3 region has the DNA TGCGCCAGCAGCTTAATAGGGGGCGCCGATGAGCAGTTCTTC.

The chain joins TRBV18 to TRBJ2-1, with unresolved D. Per the germline V gene, CDR1 is KGHSH and CDR2 is LQKENI. The V end lost 1 base, the J end lost 5 bases, and 9 bases lay between the germline ends. The CDR3 totals 14 residues. CDR3 amino acids: CASSPLTVNNEQFF. CDR3 DNA: TGTGCCAGCTCACCACTTACAGTTAACAATGAGCAGTTCTTC.

This chain uses TRBV18 with TRBJ2-3; the D gene is possibly TRBD2 (8 bases). CDR1 is KGHSH and CDR2 is LQKENI in the germline V gene. V lost 1 base and J lost 2, with 19 bases in between. The CDR3 loop spans 18 amino acids. CDR3 DNA sequence: TGTGCCAGCTCACCACAATTCTCGGGAGGGGGCATCACAGATACGCAGTATTTT. Its translation is CASSPQFSGGGITDTQYF.

The chain carries TRBV5-8 and TRBJ2-3; 7 nucleotides align to TRBD2. The CDR3 length is 15 residues. J was trimmed by 0 bases and V by 8 bases; bases with no gene match: 9. Germline-derived CDR1 and CDR2 are SGHTS and YDEGEE. The CDR3 reads CASCPGRESTDTQYF. The CDR3 DNA reads TGTGCCAGTTGCCCTGGGCGGGAGAGCACAGATACGCAGTATTTT.

The rearrangement uses TRBV19 and TRBJ1-2; D remains ambiguous. CDR1 and CDR2 (germline): LNHDA, SQIVND (reference sequence). This CDR3 contains 14 residues. V lost 0 bases, J lost 7 bases, and 12 bases lay in between. As DNA, the CDR3 is TGTGCCAGTAGTATAGAAGGAGGCTGGGGTGGCTACACCTTC. Protein product: CASSIEGGWGGYTF.

The chain carries TRBV7-2 and TRBJ2-5; a possible D gene is TRBD2 (6 bases). The V gene's germline CDR1 is SGHTA and CDR2 FQGNSA. The CDR3 runs to 15 residues. Trimming shortened V by 4 bases and J by 4 bases, and 16 bases separated the two germline ends. In DNA form, the CDR3 reads TGTGCCAGCAGCTCACCCCCCGGGAGAAGAGAGACCCAGTACTTC. Amino acid sequence: CASSSPPGRRETQYF.

This clone was observed a handful of times. The chain links TRBV19 to TRBJ1-2; D possibly corresponds to TRBD1 (6 bases). The CDR3 contains 14 residues. Trimming left V 6 bases short and J 2 bases short, with 13 bases between. Germline V lookup: CDR1 LNHDA, CDR2 SQIVND (reference sequence). The CDR3 region has the DNA TGTGCCAGTAGGGAGGACAGTTCAAACTATGGCTACACCTTC. This sequence encodes CASREDSSNYGYTF.